Shown below are 17 T cell receptor beta chains from a single sample sequenced in a study of regulatory T cells in long-lasting Graves disease. Relying on iRepertoire HTBI primers and Arm-PCR of CDR3 regions, the team built TCR beta libraries. A single record per CDR3 protein comes from TCRdb applying MiXCR to the multiplex PCR reads. The profile shows around 450,000 distinct CDR3 sequences, approximately 16% of them singletons. The time point denotes: newly diagnosed GD, antithyroid drugs for less than 3 months. Making the TCR library involved RNA that had been extracted from PBMCs. Separately, the same data were catalogued under a study of T cells in Graves' hyperthyroidism and ophthalmopathy.

Sequenced material: peripheral blood mononuclear cells (PBMCs), taken at new diagnosis, from a patient treated with antithyroid drugs. These receptors all stem from a woman in her thirties or forties with Graves disease.

This clonotype was seen a few times. The CDR3 is CARDVASTDTQYF. CDR3 nucleotide sequence: TGTGCCAGGGACGTCGCTAGCACAGATACGCAGTATTTT. J is TRBJ2-3 and V is TRBV2; unclear D gene. The CDR3 sequence is 13 residues long. Germline values: CDR1 SNHLY, CDR2 FYNNEI. Trimming cost V 9 bases and J 0 bases, with 10 bases left between them.

This clonotype was seen at least ten times. This sequence joins TRBV12-3 or TRBV12-4 and TRBJ1-4; D gene uncertain. This CDR3 has 14 amino acids. With 3 bases removed from V and 3 bases from J, the gap between germline ends came to 8 bases. The CDR3 is CASSFQAANEKLFF. CDR3 sequence (DNA): TGTGCCAGCAGTTTTCAGGCCGCTAATGAAAAACTGTTTTTT.

At least ten counts were recorded for this clonotype. The chain couples TRBV27 to TRBJ2-5; 9 bases line up with TRBD2. V lost 3 bases to trimming and J lost 0 bases; unmatched junction nucleotides: 14. The CDR3 is 19 residues long. Germline V CDR1 and CDR2: MNHEY, SMNVEV (reference sequence). The CDR3 protein is CASSFRWGGRGVYQETQYF. The CDR3 bases are TGTGCCAGCAGTTTCCGTTGGGGCGGGAGGGGTGTGTACCAAGAGACCCAGTACTTC.

This clonotype has at least ten counts. The chain recombines TRBV28 with TRBJ1-6, with 7 bases that match TRBD1. CDR1 MDHEN and CDR2 SYDVKM come from the germline V gene. The CDR3 loop spans 15 amino acids. J gave up 2 bases and V 6 bases, and 4 bases lay outside the gene matches. The CDR3 coding sequence is TGTGCCAGCAGACAGACAGGGACCTATAATTCACCCCTCCACTTT. This translates into CASRQTGTYNSPLHF.

This clonotype showed up many times. The chain employs TRBV24-1 and TRBJ2-5, with a weak D call TRBD2 (6 bases). The length of the CDR3 is 17 residues. Between the trimmed V and J ends, which lost 5 bases and 3 bases, there was a span of 21 bases. CDR1 is KGHDR and CDR2 is SFDVKD in the germline V gene. The CDR3 sequence is CATSVKNPGLDKETQYF. The DNA of the CDR3 is TGTGCCACCAGTGTTAAGAATCCGGGACTGGATAAAGAGACCCAGTACTTC.

This chain uses TRBV7-3 with TRBJ2-2; D is unclear. The CDR3 consists of 16 residues. V dropped 1 base and J dropped 3 bases, with 12 bases sitting between them. Looked up from germline, CDR1 is SGHTA and CDR2 is FQGTGA. The CDR3 coding sequence is TGTGCCAGCAGCTTAAATAACGACCCGGACACCGGGGAGCTGTTTTTT. This translates into CASSLNNDPDTGELFF.

This clonotype has a count of ten or more. The genes are TRBV27 and TRBJ2-1; 8 positions agree with TRBD2. V was clipped by 6 bases and J by 4 bases; unmatched bases: 14. Per the germline V gene, CDR1 is MNHEY and CDR2 is SMNVEV (reference sequence). There are 17 residues in the CDR3. CDR3 nucleotide sequence: TGTGCCAGCAGGCGCCGGAATAGCGGGACTTTTTACAATGAGCAGTTCTTC. Translation gives CASRRRNSGTFYNEQFF.

This clonotype was detected many times. The chain recombines TRBV15 with TRBJ2-5; 10 bases map to TRBD2. Germline V CDR1 and CDR2: LNHNV, YYDKDF (reference sequence). Losses at the gene ends were 0 bases for V and 5 bases for J; bases not matched to a gene: 9. This CDR3 region has 17 residues. The chain's CDR3 is CATSRELAGTTTETQYF. CDR3 coding DNA: TGTGCCACCAGCAGAGAACTAGCGGGAACCACTACTGAGACCCAGTACTTC.

The gene calls are TRBV20-1 and TRBJ1-2, with D tentatively TRBD1 (5 bases). V lost 0 bases and J 7 bases, leaving 12 bases between the germline ends. CDR3 size: 13 residues. Germline CDR1 reads DFQATT; CDR2 reads SNEGSKA (reference sequence). Here the CDR3 reads CSARDARALGYTF. CDR3 in DNA: TGCAGTGCTAGAGATGCCAGGGCTCTTGGCTACACCTTC.

This clonotype has ten or more counts. As DNA, the CDR3 is TGTGCCAGCAGGCATGGACTAGCGGGAGACAATGAGCAGTTCTTC. Amino acids: CASRHGLAGDNEQFF. The J gene is TRBJ2-1, the V gene TRBV12-3 or TRBV12-4; the match to TRBD2 covers 13 bases. This CDR3 comprises 15 residues. Trimming took 6 bases from V and 5 from J; bases not matched to a gene: 4.

This clonotype was observed at least ten times. The chain couples TRBV11-2 to TRBJ2-7; D is uncertain. V was clipped by 2 bases and J by 0 bases, with 8 bases between them. There are 14 residues in the CDR3. Germline CDR1 reads SGHAT; CDR2 reads FQNNGV. The chain's CDR3 is CASSLRGISYEQYF. In DNA, the CDR3 is TGTGCCAGCAGCTTACGTGGGATCTCCTACGAGCAGTACTTC.

In this sample, this clonotype turned up a few times. The rearrangement joins TRBV4-1 to TRBJ2-1, with D possibly TRBD2 on 5 matching bases. This CDR3 is 11 amino acids long. The germline CDR1 and CDR2 sequences are MGHRA and YSYEKL. Trimming left V 7 bases short and J 11 bases short, with 12 bases between. The CDR3 coding sequence is TGCGCCAGCACCTCCGGGGAGAAGCAGTTCTTC. Translation: CASTSGEKQFF.

The table lists this clonotype with many counts. The V call is TRBV3-1, the J call TRBJ2-6; perhaps D is TRBD1 or TRBD2 (5 bases each). Germline V lookup: CDR1 LGHDT, CDR2 YNNKEL (reference sequence). Between the trimmed V and J ends, which lost 0 bases and 2 bases, there was a span of 14 bases. The CDR3 has 18 amino acids. Written as DNA, the CDR3 is TGTGCCAGCAGCCAAGAAGGTGGGGACCCGGCTGGGGCCAACGTCCTGACTTTC. Its protein product is CASSQEGGDPAGANVLTF.

The chain joins TRBV10-2 to TRBJ2-1; TRBD2 agrees at 10 bases. Trimming took 3 bases from V and 4 from J; bases not matched to a gene: 6. CDR3 length: 16 amino acids. CDR1 and CDR2 (germline): WSHSY, SAAADI. The CDR3 DNA reads TGCGCCAGCAGTGAAACCCGAGCGGGAGGGTACAATGAGCAGTTCTTC. Translating it yields CASSETRAGGYNEQFF.

The V gene is TRBV4-2, the J gene TRBJ2-3; 8 bases line up with TRBD2. From germline, CDR1 is LGHNA and CDR2 YNFKEQ. The ends lost 1 base at V and 3 bases at J; junction bases unmatched: 3. The CDR3 runs to 15 residues. The DNA for the CDR3 is TGTGCCAGCAGCCAAGGTAGCGGGAATACAGATACGCAGTATTTT. Amino acids: CASSQGSGNTDTQYF.

This clonotype showed up just a few times. V usage is TRBV7-9 and J usage is TRBJ2-7; tentatively, D is TRBD2 (6 bases). This CDR3 region has 14 residues. CDR1 and CDR2 from the germline V gene are SEHNR and FQNEAQ (reference sequence). Trimming removed 0 bases from V and 2 bases from J, with 8 bases in between. CDR3 DNA: TGTGCCAGCAGCTTAGCGGGACTCACCTACGAGCAGTACTTC. It translates to CASSLAGLTYEQYF.

This clonotype was picked up many times. The V call is TRBV6-1, the J call TRBJ2-7; D may be TRBD1 or TRBD2 (5 bases each). The CDR3 totals 14 residues. Germline CDR1 MNHNS, CDR2 SASEGT. V was clipped by 4 bases and J by 7 bases, with 17 bases between them. The chain's CDR3 is CASSVGWGPGEQYF. The CDR3, as DNA: TGTGCCAGCAGTGTTGGATGGGGCCCGGGGGAGCAGTACTTC.